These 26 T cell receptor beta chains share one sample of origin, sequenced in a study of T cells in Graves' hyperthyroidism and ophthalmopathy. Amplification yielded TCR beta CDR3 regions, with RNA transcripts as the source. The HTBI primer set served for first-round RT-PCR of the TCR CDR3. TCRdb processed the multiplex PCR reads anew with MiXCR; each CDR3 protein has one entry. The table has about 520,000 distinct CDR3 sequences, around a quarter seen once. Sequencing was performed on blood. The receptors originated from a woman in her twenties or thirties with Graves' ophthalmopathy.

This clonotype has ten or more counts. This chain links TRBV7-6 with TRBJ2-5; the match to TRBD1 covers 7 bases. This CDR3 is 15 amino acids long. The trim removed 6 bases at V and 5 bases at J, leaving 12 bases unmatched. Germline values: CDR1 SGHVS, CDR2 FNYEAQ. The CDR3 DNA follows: TGTGCCAGCAGATGGTACCAGACAGGGTGGGAGACCCAGTACTTC. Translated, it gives CASRWYQTGWETQYF.

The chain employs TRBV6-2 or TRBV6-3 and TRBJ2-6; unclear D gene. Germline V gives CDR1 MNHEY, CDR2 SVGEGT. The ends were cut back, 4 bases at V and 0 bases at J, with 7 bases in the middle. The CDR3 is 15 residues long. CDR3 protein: CASSFTPSGANVLTF. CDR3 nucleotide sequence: TGTGCCAGCAGTTTTACCCCCTCTGGGGCCAACGTCCTGACTTTC.

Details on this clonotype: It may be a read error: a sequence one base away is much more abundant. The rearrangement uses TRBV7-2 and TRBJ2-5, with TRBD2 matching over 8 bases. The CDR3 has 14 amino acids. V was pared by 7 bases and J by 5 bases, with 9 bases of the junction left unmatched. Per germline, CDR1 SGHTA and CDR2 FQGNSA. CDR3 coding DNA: TGTGCCAGCAACCCGGGGGGGCAAGTGGAGACCCAGTACTTC. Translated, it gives CASNPGGQVETQYF.

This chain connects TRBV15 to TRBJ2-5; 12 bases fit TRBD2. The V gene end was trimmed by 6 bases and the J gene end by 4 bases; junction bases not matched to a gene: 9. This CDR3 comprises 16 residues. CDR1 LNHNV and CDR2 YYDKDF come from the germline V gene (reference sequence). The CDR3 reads CATRTSGRRSGETQYF. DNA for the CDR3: TGTGCCACCAGGACTAGCGGGAGACGGAGTGGAGAGACCCAGTACTTC.

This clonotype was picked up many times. The CDR3 coding sequence is TGTGCCAGCAGCGTTGATTACGAGCAGTACTTC. This translates into CASSVDYEQYF. This chain joins TRBV6-5 and TRBJ2-7, with D unclear. The CDR3 extends over 11 amino acids. V dropped 6 bases and J dropped 4 bases, with 7 bases sitting between them. Germline V lookup: CDR1 MNHEY, CDR2 SVGAGI.

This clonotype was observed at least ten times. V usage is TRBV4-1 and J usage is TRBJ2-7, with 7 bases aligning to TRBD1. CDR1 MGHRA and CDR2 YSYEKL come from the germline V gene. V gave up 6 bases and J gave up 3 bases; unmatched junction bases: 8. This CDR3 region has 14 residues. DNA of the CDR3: TGCGCCAGCAGTCGCGACAGGGAATTCTACGAGCAGTACTTC. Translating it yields CASSRDREFYEQYF.

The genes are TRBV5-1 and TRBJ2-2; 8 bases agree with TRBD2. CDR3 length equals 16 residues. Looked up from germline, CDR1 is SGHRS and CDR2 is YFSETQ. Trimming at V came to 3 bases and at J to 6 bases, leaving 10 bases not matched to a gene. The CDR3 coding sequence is TGCGCCAGCAGCTGGAGGACTAGCCAAAACGCCGGGGAGCTGTTTTTT. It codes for CASSWRTSQNAGELFF.

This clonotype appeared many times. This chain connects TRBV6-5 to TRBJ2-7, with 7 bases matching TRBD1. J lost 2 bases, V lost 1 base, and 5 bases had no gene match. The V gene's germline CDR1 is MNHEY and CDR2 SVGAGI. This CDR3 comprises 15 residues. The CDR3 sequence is CASSYLSGTAYEQYF. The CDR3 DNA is TGTGCCAGCAGTTACTTGTCCGGGACAGCCTACGAGCAGTACTTC.

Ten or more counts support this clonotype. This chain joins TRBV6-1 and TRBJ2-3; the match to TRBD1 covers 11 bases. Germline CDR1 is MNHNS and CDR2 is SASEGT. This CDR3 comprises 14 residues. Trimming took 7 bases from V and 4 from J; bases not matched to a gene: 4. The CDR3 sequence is CASNPGQGADTQYF. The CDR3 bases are TGTGCCAGCAACCCGGGACAGGGGGCAGATACGCAGTATTTT.

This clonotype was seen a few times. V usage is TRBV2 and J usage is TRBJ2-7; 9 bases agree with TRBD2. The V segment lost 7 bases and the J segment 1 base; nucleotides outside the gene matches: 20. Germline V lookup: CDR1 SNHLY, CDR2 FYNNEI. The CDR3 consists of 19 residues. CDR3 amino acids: CASTWAALSGGDFSYEQYF. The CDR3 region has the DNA TGTGCCAGCACCTGGGCCGCCCTTAGCGGGGGCGACTTTTCCTACGAGCAGTACTTC.

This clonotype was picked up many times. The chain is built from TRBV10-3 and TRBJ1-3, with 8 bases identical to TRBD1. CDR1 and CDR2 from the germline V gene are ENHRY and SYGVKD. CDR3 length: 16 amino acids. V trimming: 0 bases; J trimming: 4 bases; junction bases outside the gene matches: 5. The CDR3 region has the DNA TGTGCCATCAGTGAGTCCCCAGGGGGCGACGGAAACACCATATATTTT. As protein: CAISESPGGDGNTIYF.

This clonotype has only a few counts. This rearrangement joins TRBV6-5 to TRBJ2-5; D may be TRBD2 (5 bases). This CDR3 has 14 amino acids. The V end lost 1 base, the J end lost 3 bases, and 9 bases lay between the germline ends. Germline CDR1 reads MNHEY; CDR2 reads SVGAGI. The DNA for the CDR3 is TGTGCCAGCAGTTACTGGGGAGATGAAGAGACCCAGTACTTC. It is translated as CASSYWGDEETQYF.

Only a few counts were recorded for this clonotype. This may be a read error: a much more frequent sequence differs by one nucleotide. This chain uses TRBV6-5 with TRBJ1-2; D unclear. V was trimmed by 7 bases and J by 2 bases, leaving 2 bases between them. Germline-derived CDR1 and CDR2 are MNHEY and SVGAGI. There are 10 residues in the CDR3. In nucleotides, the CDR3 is TGTGCCAGCACAAACTATGGCTACACCTTC. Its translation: CASTNYGYTF.

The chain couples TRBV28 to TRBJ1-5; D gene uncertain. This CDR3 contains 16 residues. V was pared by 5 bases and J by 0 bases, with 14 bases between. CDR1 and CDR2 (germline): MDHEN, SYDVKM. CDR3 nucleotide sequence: TGTGCCAGCAGTGCCTCCGGGCCTGATAGCAATCAGCCCCAGCATTTT. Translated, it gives CASSASGPDSNQPQHF.

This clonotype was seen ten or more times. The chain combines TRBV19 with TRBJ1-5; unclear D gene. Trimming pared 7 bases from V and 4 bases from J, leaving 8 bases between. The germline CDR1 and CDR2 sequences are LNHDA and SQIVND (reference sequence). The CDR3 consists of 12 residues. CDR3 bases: TGTGCCAGTACCCCGGGAAATCAGCCCCAGCATTTT. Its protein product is CASTPGNQPQHF.

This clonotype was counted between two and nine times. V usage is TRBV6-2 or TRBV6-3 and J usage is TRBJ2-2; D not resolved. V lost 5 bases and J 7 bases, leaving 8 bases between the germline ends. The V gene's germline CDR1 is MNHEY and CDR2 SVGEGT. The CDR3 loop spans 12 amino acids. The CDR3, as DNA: TGTGCCAGCAGTACCAACGTCGGGGAGCTGTTTTTT. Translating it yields CASSTNVGELFF.

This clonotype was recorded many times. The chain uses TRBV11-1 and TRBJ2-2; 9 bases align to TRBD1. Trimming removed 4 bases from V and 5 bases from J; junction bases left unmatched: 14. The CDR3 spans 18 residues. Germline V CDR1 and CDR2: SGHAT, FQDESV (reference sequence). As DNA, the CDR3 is TGTGCCAGCAGCTCCCCTCCGGACAGGGGTAGTGGGACCGGGGAGCTGTTTTTT. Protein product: CASSSPPDRGSGTGELFF.

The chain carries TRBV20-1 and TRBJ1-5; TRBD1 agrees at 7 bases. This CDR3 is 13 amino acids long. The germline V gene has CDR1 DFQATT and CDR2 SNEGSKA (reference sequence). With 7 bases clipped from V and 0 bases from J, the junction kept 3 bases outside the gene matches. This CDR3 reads CSVQGDSNQPQHF. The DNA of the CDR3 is TGCAGTGTTCAGGGGGATAGCAATCAGCCCCAGCATTTT.

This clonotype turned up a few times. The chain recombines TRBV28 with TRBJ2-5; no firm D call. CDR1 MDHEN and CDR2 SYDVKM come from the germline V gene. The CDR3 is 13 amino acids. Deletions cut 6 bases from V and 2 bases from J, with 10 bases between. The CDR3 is CASRPTRQETQYF. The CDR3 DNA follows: TGTGCCAGCAGACCTACCCGACAAGAGACCCAGTACTTC.

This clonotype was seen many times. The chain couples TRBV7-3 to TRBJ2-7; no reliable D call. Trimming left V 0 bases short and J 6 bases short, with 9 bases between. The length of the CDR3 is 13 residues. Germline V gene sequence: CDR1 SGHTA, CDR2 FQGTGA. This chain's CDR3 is CASSLTQAAEQYF. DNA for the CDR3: TGTGCCAGCAGCTTAACGCAGGCAGCCGAGCAGTACTTC. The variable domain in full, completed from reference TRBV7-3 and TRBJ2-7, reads GAGVSQTPSNKVTEKGKYVELRCDPISGHTALYWYRQSLGQGPEFLIYFQGTGAADDSGLPNDRFFAVRPEGSVSTLKIQRTERGDSAVYLCASSLTQAAEQYFGPGTRLTVT.

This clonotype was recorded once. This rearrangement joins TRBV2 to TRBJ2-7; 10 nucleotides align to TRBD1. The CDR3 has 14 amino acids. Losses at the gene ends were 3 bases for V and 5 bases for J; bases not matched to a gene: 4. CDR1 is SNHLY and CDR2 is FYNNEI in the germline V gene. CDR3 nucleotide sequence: TGTGCCAGCAGTGAGACAGGGGGCGGGAACGAGCAGTACTTC. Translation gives CASSETGGGNEQYF.

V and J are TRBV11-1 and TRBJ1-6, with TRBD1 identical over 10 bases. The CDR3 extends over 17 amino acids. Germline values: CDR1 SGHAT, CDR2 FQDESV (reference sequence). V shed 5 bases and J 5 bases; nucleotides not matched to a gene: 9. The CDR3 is CASSTDRQGADNSPLHF. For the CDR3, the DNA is TGTGCCAGCAGCACAGATCGACAGGGGGCGGATAATTCACCCCTCCACTTT.

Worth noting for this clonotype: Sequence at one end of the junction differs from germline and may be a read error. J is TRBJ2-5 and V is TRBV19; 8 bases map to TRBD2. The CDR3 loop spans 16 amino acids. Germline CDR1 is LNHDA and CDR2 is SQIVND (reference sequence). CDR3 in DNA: TGTGCTAGTAGAGCTGTCGCGGGGGGACAAGGAGAGACCCAGTACTTC. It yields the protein CASRAVAGGQGETQYF.

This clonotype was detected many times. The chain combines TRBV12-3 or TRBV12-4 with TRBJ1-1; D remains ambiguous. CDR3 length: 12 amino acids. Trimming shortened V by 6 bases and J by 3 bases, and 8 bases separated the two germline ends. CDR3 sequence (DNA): TGTGCCAGCAGAGAACAAGACACTGAAGCTTTCTTT. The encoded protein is CASREQDTEAFF.

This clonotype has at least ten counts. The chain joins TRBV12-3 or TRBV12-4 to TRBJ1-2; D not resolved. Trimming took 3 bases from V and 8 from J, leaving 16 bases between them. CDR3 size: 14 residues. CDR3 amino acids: CASSFQAHEGGYTF. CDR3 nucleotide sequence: TGTGCCAGCAGTTTCCAGGCGCATGAAGGGGGCTACACCTTC.

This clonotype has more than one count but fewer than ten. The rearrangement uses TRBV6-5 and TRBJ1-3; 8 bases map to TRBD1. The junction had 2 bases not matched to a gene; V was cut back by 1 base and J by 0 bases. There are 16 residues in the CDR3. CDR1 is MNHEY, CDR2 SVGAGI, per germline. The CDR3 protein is CASSYWDRSSGNTIYF. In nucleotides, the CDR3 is TGTGCCAGCAGTTACTGGGACAGGAGCTCTGGAAACACCATATATTTT.